This section outlines one TCR beta chain sequence together with its context. These data originate in a study of shared T cell receptors in the human thymus. Clones were sequenced by immunoSEQ multiplex PCR, and TCRdb holds only the in-frame ones, with some missing. The repertoire has just under 550,000 clones, around 82% of them found once; the top ten carry 0.013%. The same data also contributed to another study, on human thymus T cells. That study reports: Having surgery to correct congenital heart defects, healthy Finnish infants acted as the donors. Resections obtained during corrective heart surgery supplied the thymus tissue. It looked as if thymic and blood repertoires used V and J genes in a biased way. Highly overlapping thymic repertoires among unrelated individuals were reported in related research.

The specimen sequenced was thymocytes. This clonotype was sampled from a boy under three years old with a congenital heart defect.

The CDR3 sequence: CASSLSKQGDSYNEQFF. CDR3 in DNA: TGTGCCAGCAGTTTATCGAAACAGGGGGACTCCTACAATGAGCAGTTCTTC. The chain carries TRBV27 and TRBJ2-1, with TRBD1 matching 8 bases. Germline CDR1 MNHEY, CDR2 SMNVEV (reference sequence). V gave up 0 bases and J gave up 0 bases; unmatched junction bases: 4. The CDR3 covers 17 residues.